This T cell receptor beta chain came from a study of T cells expressing NK-cell markers. TCRdb re-called the 5' RACE reads and catalogs CDR3 proteins one per entry, DNA excluded. This sample's clone table lists 350,000 to 450,000 distinct CDR3 sequences. The CDR3 totals 18 residues. The germline CDR1 and CDR2 sequences are KGHDR and SFDVKD. This clonotype was obtained from a man aged 18-70 years in good health. The sequenced sample was blood T cells: a sorted CD56 or NKG2C T cell subset, CD4+ or CD8+ T cells, or bulk PBMC T cells (not recorded which). The chain links TRBV24-1 to TRBJ2-2; TCRdb proposes TRBD1, but this gene call is untestable without DNA. The CDR3 here is CATSDYGTGGRSTGELFF.